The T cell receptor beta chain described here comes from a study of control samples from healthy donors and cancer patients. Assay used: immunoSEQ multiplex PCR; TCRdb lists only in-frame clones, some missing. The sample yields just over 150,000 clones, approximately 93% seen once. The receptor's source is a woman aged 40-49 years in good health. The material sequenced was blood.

CDR3 DNA sequence: TGCGCCAGCAGTGACGGCAATCAGCCCCAGCATTTT. Protein product: CASSDGNQPQHF. The chain couples TRBV10-2 to TRBJ1-5; no reliable D call. The V end lost 3 bases, the J end lost 2 bases, and 2 bases lay between the germline ends. The CDR3 covers 12 residues. In germline, CDR1 is WSHSY, CDR2 SAAADI.